This record covers a single T cell receptor (beta chain). The entry originates in a study of human thymus T cells. Corrective cardiac operations yielded the resected thymus tissue. The protocol was immunoSEQ multiplex PCR, while the TCRdb copy is restricted to in-frame clones and leaves out a portion. The profile covers 120,000 or so clones, with about 94% appearing a single time and around 0.022% taken by the ten largest. V was shortened by 10 bases and J by 4 bases, with 16 bases between the two germline ends. The CDR3 is 13 residues long. In germline, CDR1 is MNHNS, CDR2 SASEGT. This chain connects TRBV6-1 to TRBJ1-1; D call uncertain. This TCR came from a boy in the first two years of life with a congenital heart defect but otherwise immunologically healthy. Sequencing was performed on thymus tissue. In DNA, the CDR3 is TGTGCCACCCCGGGATCCTACCTCACTGAAGCTTTCTTT. This translates into CATPGSYLTEAFF.